The 15 T cell receptor beta chains below come from one sample, sequenced in a study of Ad26.COV2.S vaccination and SARS-CoV-2 variants. Sequencing was performed with immunoSEQ multiplex PCR; in TCRdb, only in-frame clones are kept and a portion is missing. This table has 410,000 or so clones, 80% to 95% appearing once. Treatment specified: over 15 received Ad26.COV2.S at low or high dose, single or two shots; several received placebo; per-sample allocation not given. The study sampled participants on day 63 after the first vaccine or placebo injection. The sample consisted of peripheral blood, taken in a trial of Ad26.COV2.S vaccine versus placebo. The receptors stem from a person aged 18-60 years who received the Ad26.COV2.S COVID-19 vaccine or a placebo.

V usage is TRBV19 and J usage is TRBJ2-7, with no clear D. The CDR3 covers 12 residues. V dropped 5 bases and J dropped 2 bases, with 7 bases sitting between them. CDR1 LNHDA and CDR2 SQIVND come from the germline V gene (reference sequence). CDR3 loop: CASSSRTYEQYF. The CDR3 DNA follows: TGTGCCAGTAGTTCACGAACCTACGAGCAGTACTTC.

The rearrangement links TRBV9 to TRBJ2-3; possibly TRBD1 for D (5 bases). The CDR3 loop spans 15 amino acids. Germline V gene lookup returns CDR1 SGDLS and CDR2 YYNGEE. Here the CDR3 reads CATSRGHKATDTQYF. The CDR3 region has the DNA TGTGCTACTTCCCGAGGACATAAAGCCACAGATACGCAGTATTTT.

This chain uses TRBV13 with TRBJ2-7; 11 bases align to TRBD2. The CDR3 sequence is 16 residues long. The V segment lost 0 bases and the J segment 2 bases; nucleotides outside the gene matches: 3. The germline CDR1 and CDR2 sequences are PRHDT and FYEKMQ (reference sequence). CDR3 DNA: TGTGCCAGCAGCTTAGGCCCTAGCGGGGGGCCCTACGAGCAGTACTTC. It yields the protein CASSLGPSGGPYEQYF.

The CDR3 loop is CASSRLQGGGYTF. The CDR3 DNA follows: TGTGCCAGCAGTAGATTACAGGGGGGCGGCTACACCTTC. V and J are TRBV6-5 and TRBJ1-2, with TRBD1 identical over 8 bases. Per germline, CDR1 MNHEY and CDR2 SVGAGI. V shed 5 bases and J 8 bases; nucleotides not matched to a gene: 7. CDR3 length: 13 residues.

J is TRBJ1-4 and V is TRBV18, with D possibly matching TRBD1 (6 bases). The CDR3 runs to 19 residues. V lost 4 bases and J 7 bases, leaving 28 bases between the germline ends. Germline V gene data show CDR1 as KGHSH and CDR2 as LQKENI. CDR3 protein: CASSHGSSYVGGLGEKLFF. Here the CDR3 DNA reads TGTGCCAGCTCACACGGAAGTTCTTACGTCGGGGGCCTTGGTGAAAAACTGTTTTTT. Based on the CDR3 plus reference TRBV18 and TRBJ1-4, the full variable domain is NAGVMQNPRHLVRRRGQEARLRCSPMKGHSHVYWYRQLPEEGLKFMVYLQKENIIDESGMPKERFSAEFPKEGPSILRIQQVVRGDSAAYFCASSHGSSYVGGLGEKLFFGSGTQLSVL.

This chain connects TRBV19 to TRBJ1-2; D perhaps matches TRBD1 (6 bases). The V end was cut by 3 bases, the J end by 0 bases, with 11 bases between. Germline V CDR1 and CDR2: LNHDA, SQIVND (reference sequence). The CDR3 has 15 residues. DNA of the CDR3: TGTGCCAGTAGTATCTCCGGACAGACTAACTATGGCTACACCTTC. Protein sequence: CASSISGQTNYGYTF.

The chain couples TRBV30 to TRBJ2-7; 7 nucleotides match TRBD1. Germline CDR1 GTSNPN, CDR2 SVGIG (reference sequence). There are 14 residues in the CDR3. The junction had 7 bases not matched to a gene; V was cut back by 4 bases and J by 1 base. The CDR3 loop reads CAWKQGVLSYEQYF. In DNA form, the CDR3 reads TGTGCCTGGAAGCAGGGGGTTTTATCCTACGAGCAGTACTTC.

This rearrangement joins TRBV19 to TRBJ2-7, with no clear D. Per germline, CDR1 LNHDA and CDR2 SQIVND (reference sequence). CDR3 size: 12 residues. V lost 4 bases and J 2 bases, leaving 6 bases between the germline ends. In DNA, the CDR3 is TGTGCCAGTAGTAGCAGCACCTACGAGCAGTACTTC. This encodes CASSSSTYEQYF.

This clone was observed a single time. This chain connects TRBV7-2 to TRBJ2-5; 11 nucleotides agree with TRBD2. V shed 5 bases, J shed 7 bases, and the junction held 9 bases outside the gene matches. The CDR3 is 15 amino acids. Per the germline V gene, CDR1 is SGHTA and CDR2 is FQGNSA. CDR3 in amino acids: CASSVTSGAPGTQYF. As DNA, the CDR3 is TGTGCCAGCAGCGTGACTAGCGGGGCCCCCGGGACCCAGTACTTC.

V usage is TRBV7-9 and J usage is TRBJ2-1, with D unresolved. Germline V gene lookup returns CDR1 SEHNR and CDR2 FQNEAQ (reference sequence). Trimming took 5 bases from V and 5 from J, leaving 13 bases between them. The CDR3 sequence is 14 residues long. This chain's CDR3 is CASSQVGQNNEQFF. Here the CDR3 DNA reads TGTGCCAGCAGCCAGGTCGGGCAGAACAATGAGCAGTTCTTC.

DNA of the CDR3: TGTGCCAGCAGTTACAGGTTCCCCAATCAGCCCCAGCATTTT. Translation gives CASSYRFPNQPQHF. V and J are TRBV28 and TRBJ1-5; TRBD1 is a possible D gene (5 bases). This CDR3 has 14 residues. CDR1 and CDR2 from the germline V gene are MDHEN and SYDVKM. Trimming pared 4 bases from V and 3 bases from J, leaving 10 bases between. Using reference TRBV28 and TRBJ1-5 for the parts outside the CDR3, the full variable domain is DVKVTQSSRYLVKRTGEKVFLECVQDMDHENMFWYRQDPGLGLRLIYFSYDVKMKEKGDIPEGYSVSREKKERFSLILESASTNQTSMYLCASSYRFPNQPQHFGDGTRLSIL.

The chain uses TRBV28 and TRBJ2-5, with a tentative D call TRBD1 (6 bases). The CDR3 length is 15 residues. Trimming pared 3 bases from V and 5 bases from J, leaving 16 bases between. Germline CDR1 and CDR2: MDHEN and SYDVKM. The CDR3 is CASSFYETGMETQYF. CDR3 nucleotide sequence: TGTGCCAGCAGTTTCTATGAGACAGGCATGGAGACCCAGTACTTC.

This chain links TRBV5-4 with TRBJ2-3; TRBD2 is a possible D gene (5 bases). Deletions cut 2 bases from V and 0 bases from J, with 7 bases between. This CDR3 region has 14 residues. From germline, CDR1 is SGHNT and CDR2 YYREEE (reference sequence). The chain's CDR3 is CASSLKRSTDTQYF. CDR3 DNA sequence: TGTGCCAGCAGCTTAAAGCGGAGCACAGATACGCAGTATTTT.

The chain employs TRBV3-1 (or the pseudogene TRBV3-2) and TRBJ2-1, with 10 nucleotides matching TRBD2. The CDR3 spans 14 residues. Germline V gives CDR1 LGHDT, CDR2 YNNKEL (reference sequence). The CDR3 DNA reads TGTGCGACGGCCAGCGGGGGGGCCTCTGATGAGCAGTTCTTC. Translation gives CATASGGASDEQFF.

The CDR3 spells CASSVFGTEAFF. The CDR3 nucleotides are TGTGCCAGCAGTGTCTTTGGTACTGAAGCTTTCTTT. V usage is TRBV12-3 or TRBV12-4 and J usage is TRBJ1-1; D ambiguous. The V gene lost 5 bases and the J gene lost 5 bases, with 9 bases spanning the gap. CDR3 size: 12 residues.